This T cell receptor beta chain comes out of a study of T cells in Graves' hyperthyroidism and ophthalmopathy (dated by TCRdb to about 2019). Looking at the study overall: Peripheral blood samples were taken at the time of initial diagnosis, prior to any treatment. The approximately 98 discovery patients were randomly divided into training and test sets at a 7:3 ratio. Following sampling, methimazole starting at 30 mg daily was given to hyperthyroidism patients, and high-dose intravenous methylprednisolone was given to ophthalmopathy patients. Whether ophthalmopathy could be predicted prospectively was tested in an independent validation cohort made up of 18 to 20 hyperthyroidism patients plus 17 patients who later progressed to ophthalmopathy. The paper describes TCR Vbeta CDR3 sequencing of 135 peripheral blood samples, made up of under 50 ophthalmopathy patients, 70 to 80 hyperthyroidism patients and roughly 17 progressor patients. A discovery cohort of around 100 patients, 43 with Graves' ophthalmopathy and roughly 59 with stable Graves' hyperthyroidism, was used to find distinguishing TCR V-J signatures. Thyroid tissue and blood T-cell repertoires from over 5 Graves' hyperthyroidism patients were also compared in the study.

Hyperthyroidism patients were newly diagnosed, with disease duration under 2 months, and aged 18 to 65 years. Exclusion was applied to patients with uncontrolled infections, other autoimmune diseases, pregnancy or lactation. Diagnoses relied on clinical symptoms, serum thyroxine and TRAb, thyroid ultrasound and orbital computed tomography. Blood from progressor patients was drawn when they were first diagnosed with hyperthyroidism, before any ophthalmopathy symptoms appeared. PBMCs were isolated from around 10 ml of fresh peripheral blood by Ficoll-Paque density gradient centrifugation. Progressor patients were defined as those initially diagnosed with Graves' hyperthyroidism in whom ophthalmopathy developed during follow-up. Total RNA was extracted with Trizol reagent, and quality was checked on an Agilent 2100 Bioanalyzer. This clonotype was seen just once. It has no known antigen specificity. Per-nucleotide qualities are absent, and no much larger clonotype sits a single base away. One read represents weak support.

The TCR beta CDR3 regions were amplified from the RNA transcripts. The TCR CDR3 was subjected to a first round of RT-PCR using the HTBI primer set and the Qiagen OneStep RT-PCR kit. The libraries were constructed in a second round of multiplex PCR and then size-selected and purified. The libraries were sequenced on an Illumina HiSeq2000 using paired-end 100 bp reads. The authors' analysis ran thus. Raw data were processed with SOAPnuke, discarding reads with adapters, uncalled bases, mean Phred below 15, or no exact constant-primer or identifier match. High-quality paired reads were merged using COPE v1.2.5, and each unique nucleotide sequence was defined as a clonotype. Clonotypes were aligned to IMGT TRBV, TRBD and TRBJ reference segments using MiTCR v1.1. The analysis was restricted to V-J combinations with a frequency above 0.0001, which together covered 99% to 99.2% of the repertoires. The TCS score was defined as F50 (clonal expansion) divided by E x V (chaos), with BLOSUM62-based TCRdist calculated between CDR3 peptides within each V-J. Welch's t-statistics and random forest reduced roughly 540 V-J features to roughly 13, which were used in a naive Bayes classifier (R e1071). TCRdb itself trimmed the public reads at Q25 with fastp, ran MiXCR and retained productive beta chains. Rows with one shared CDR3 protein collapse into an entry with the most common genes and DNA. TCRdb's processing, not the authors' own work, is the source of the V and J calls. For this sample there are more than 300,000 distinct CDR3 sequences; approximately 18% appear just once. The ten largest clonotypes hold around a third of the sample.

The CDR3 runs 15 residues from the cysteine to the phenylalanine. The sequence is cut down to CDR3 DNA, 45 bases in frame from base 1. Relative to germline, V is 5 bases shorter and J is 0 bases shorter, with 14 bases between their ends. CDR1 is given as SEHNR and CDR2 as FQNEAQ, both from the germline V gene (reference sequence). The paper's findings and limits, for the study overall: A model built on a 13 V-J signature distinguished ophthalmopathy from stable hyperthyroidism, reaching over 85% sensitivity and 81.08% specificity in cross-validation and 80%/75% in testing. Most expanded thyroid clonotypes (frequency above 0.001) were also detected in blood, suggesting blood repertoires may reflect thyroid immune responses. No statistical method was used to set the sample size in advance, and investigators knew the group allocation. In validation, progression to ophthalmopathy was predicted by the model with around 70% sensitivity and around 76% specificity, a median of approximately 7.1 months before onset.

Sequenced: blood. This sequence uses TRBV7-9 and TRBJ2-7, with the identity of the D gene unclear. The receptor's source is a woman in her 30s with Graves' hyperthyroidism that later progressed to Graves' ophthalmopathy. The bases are TGTGCCAGCAGCAAAAGCGCGCCAATCTCCTACGAGCAGTACTTC. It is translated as CASSKSAPISYEQYF.